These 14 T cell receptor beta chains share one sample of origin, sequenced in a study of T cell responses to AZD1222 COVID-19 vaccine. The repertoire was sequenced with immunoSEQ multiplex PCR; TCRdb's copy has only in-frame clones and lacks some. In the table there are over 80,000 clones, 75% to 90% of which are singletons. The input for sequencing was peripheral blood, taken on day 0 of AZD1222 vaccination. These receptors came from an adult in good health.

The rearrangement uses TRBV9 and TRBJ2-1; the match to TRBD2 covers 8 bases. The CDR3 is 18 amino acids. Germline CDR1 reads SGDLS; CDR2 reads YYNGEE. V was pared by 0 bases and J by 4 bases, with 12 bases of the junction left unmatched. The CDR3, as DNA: TGTGCCAGCAGCGTAGAGGAAGGGAGCGGGAGCATTTACAATGAGCAGTTCTTC. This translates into CASSVEEGSGSIYNEQFF.

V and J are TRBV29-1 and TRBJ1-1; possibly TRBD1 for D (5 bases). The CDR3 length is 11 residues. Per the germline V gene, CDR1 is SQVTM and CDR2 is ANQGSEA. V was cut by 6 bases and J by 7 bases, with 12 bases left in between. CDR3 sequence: CSVVPGNEAFF. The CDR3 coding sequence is TGCAGCGTAGTCCCAGGGAATGAAGCTTTCTTT.

CDR3 in DNA: TGCGCCAGCAGCCCCTGGGGGGGCAGGGGAACCTACAATGAGCAGTTCTTC. As protein: CASSPWGGRGTYNEQFF. The gene calls are TRBV4-1 and TRBJ2-1, with D possibly being TRBD2 (7 bases). The V gene's germline CDR1 is MGHRA and CDR2 YSYEKL. V was shortened by 4 bases and J by 2 bases, with 18 bases between the two germline ends. The CDR3 is 17 residues long.

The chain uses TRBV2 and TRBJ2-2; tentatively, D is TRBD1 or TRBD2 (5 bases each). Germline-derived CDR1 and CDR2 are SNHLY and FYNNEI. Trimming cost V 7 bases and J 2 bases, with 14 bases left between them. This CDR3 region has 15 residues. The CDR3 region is CASKDRGPNTGELFF. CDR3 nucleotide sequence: TGTGCCAGCAAAGACAGAGGGCCTAACACCGGGGAGCTGTTTTTT.

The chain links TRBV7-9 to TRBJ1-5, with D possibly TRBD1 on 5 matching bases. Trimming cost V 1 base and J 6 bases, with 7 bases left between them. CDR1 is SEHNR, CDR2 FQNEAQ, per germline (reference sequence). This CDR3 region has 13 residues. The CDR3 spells CASSLDGGQPQHF. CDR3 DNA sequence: TGTGCCAGCAGCTTAGATGGGGGTCAGCCCCAGCATTTT.

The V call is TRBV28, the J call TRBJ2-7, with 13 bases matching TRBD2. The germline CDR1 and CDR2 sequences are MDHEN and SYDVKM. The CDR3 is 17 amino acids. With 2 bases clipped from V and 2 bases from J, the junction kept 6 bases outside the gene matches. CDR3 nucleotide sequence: TGTGCCAGCAGTTTAAGGACTAGCGGGAGTTCTGCCTACGAGCAGTACTTC. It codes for CASSLRTSGSSAYEQYF.

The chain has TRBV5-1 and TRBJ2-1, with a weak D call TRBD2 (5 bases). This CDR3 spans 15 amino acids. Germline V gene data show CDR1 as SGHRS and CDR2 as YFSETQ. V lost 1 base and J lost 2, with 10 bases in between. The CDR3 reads CASSLMTGTYNEQFF. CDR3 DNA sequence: TGCGCCAGCAGCTTGATGACCGGGACCTACAATGAGCAGTTCTTC.

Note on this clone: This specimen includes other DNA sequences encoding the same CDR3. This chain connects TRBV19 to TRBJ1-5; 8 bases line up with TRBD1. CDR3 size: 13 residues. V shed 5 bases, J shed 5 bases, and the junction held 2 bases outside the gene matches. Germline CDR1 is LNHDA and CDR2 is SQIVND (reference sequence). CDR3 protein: CASSPDRDQPQHF. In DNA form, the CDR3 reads TGTGCCAGTAGTCCGGACAGGGATCAGCCCCAGCATTTT.

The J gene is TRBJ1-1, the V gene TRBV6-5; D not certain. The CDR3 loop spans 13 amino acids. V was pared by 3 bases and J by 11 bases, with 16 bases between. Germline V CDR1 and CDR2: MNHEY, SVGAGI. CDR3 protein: CASSYNQAGGAFF. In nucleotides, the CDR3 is TGTGCCAGCAGTTATAACCAGGCCGGCGGTGCTTTCTTT.

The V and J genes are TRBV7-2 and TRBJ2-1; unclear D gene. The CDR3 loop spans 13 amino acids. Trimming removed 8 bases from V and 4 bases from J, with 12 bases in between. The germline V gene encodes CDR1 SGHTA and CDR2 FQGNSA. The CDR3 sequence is CASGMGRYNEQFF. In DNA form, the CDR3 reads TGTGCCAGCGGGATGGGCAGATACAATGAGCAGTTCTTC.

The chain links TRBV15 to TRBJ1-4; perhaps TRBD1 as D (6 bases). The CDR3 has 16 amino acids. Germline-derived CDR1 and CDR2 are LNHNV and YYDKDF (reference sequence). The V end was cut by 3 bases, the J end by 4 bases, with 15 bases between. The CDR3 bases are TGTGCCACCAGCAGGACAGGTTCTTCTGATAATGAAAAACTGTTTTTT. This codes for CATSRTGSSDNEKLFF.

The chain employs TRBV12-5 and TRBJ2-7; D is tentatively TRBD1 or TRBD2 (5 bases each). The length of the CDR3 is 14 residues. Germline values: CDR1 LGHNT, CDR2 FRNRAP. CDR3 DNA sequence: TGTGTCGGGGAGTGGGGGATATTGTCCTACGAGCAGTACTTC. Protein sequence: CVGEWGILSYEQYF. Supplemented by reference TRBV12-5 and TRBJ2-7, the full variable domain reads DARVTQTPRHKVTEMGQEVTMRCQPILGHNTVFWYRQTMMQGLELLAYFRNRAPLDDSGMPKDRFSAEMPDATLATLKIQPSEPRDSAVYFCVGEWGILSYEQYFGPGTRLTVT.

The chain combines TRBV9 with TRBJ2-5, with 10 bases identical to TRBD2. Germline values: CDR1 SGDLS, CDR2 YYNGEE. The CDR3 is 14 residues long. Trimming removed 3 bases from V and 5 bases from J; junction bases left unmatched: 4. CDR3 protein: CASSGSLAGETQYF. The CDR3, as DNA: TGTGCCAGCAGCGGCTCACTAGCGGGGGAGACCCAGTACTTC.

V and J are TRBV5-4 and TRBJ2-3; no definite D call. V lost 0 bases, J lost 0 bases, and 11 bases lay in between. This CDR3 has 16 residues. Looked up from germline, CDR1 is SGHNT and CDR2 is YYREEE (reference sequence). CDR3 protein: CASSLAVGFSTDTQYF. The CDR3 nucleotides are TGTGCCAGCAGCTTGGCCGTAGGGTTTAGCACAGATACGCAGTATTTT.